These T cell receptor beta chains were read from a single sample in a study of blood T cell repertoires in COVID-19. The data were produced by immunoSEQ multiplex PCR, yet TCRdb's version contains in-frame clones alone and is incomplete. The sample contains a few hundred thousand clones, over 75% of which appear only once. Material for sequencing was PBMCs or T cells enriched from blood (not recorded which). The receptors here all came from a man younger than 30 who had recovered from COVID-19. Both conserved end residues are part of each CDR3. A D gene is named only where the DNA matches it firmly. Not every row has a clone size; where given, it reads once, few, many or a size class.

v_call	d_call	clone_size	j_call	cdr3_nt	cdr3_aa
TRBV3-1/TRBV3-2	TRBD1	-	TRBJ1-2	TGTGCCTCACAGGGGAACTATGGCTACACCTTC	CASQGNYGYTF
TRBV7-9	TRBD1	-	TRBJ1-6	TGTGCCAGCAGCGGGCCGGGACAGTTAAATTCACCCCTCCACTTT	CASSGPGQLNSPLHF
TRBV10-3	-	-	TRBJ2-7	TGTGCCATCCGATCCCCGGGCGGGACCACTACCTACGAGCAGTACTTC	CAIRSPGGTTTYEQYF
TRBV25-1	TRBD2	-	TRBJ2-3	TGTGCCAGCAGTGACCCCCGGGGGGCAGATACGCAGTATTTT	CASSDPRGADTQYF
TRBV24-1	-	-	TRBJ1-5	TGTGCCACCAGTGATTTTTGGCAGAATAGCAATCAGCCCCAGCATTTT	CATSDFWQNSNQPQHF
TRBV9	TRBD1	once	TRBJ1-3	TGTGCCAGCAGCGTTTTAGGGGGCTCCTCTGGAAACACCATATATTTT	CASSVLGGSSGNTIYF
TRBV7-3	-	-	TRBJ2-2	TGTGCCAGCAGCTCCGGCCCTAGTCGGGGCGGGGAGCTGTTTTTT	CASSSGPSRGGELFF
TRBV20-1	TRBD2	-	TRBJ2-1	TGCAGTGCTAGTGGGCTCGGGACTAGCGGGATGAGAGGCAATGAGCAGTTCTTC	CSASGLGTSGMRGNEQFF
TRBV18	-	-	TRBJ2-7	TGTGCCAGCTCACCGCCGGGGACACTTTCCTACGAGCAGTACTTC	CASSPPGTLSYEQYF
TRBV5-1	TRBD1	-	TRBJ2-3	TGCGCCAGCAGCTCAACCCCGGGACAGGCCTTCACAGATACGCAGTATTTT	CASSSTPGQAFTDTQYF
TRBV27	-	-	TRBJ2-7	TGTGCCAGCAGTCCCGCGGGGTCCCCTCTCTACGAGCAGTACTTC	CASSPAGSPLYEQYF
TRBV28	TRBD2	-	TRBJ2-7	TGTGCCAGCAGTTTCAAACTAGCGGGAGAGGCTATGACCTACGAGCAGTACTTC	CASSFKLAGEAMTYEQYF
TRBV18	TRBD1	-	TRBJ2-1	TGTGCCAGCTCACCACCCAACAGGGGATTATCGTACAATGAGCAGTTCTTC	CASSPPNRGLSYNEQFF
TRBV7-9	TRBD2	-	TRBJ2-2	TGTGCCAGCAGCCATCCAGCCGGGGGGGGACAGAACACCGGGGAGCTGTTTTTT	CASSHPAGGGQNTGELFF
TRBV29-1	-	once	TRBJ2-7	TGCAGCGTTGAAGACAGCCGGGAAGGGCAGTACTTC	CSVEDSREGQYF
TRBV9	TRBD2	-	TRBJ2-3	TGTGCCAGCAGCGTACTGAGCGGGGTGGGAGATACGCAGTATTTT	CASSVLSGVGDTQYF
TRBV27	TRBD1	-	TRBJ1-2	TGTGCCAGTAAGGGACAGGGGCAGTTTCAGAACTATGGCTACACCTTC	CASKGQGQFQNYGYTF
TRBV14	TRBD1	-	TRBJ1-3	TGTGCCAGCAGCTCAGTGTACAGGGGCGCACTCCTTGGAAACACCATATATTTT	CASSSVYRGALLGNTIYF
TRBV5-1	-	-	TRBJ1-1	TGCGCCAGCAGCTTGGGGACAGTGAACACTGAAGCTTTCTTT	CASSLGTVNTEAFF
TRBV21-1	-	-	TRBJ2-2	TGTGCCAGCAGCGCTCGTCGGACAGGGGAAGGGACCGGGGAGCTGTTTTTT	CASSARRTGEGTGELFF
TRBV28	TRBD2	-	TRBJ2-1	TGTGCCAGCAGTTGGGTGGGACTAGGATACAATGAGCAGTTCTTC	CASSWVGLGYNEQFF
TRBV7-9	-	-	TRBJ1-6	TGTGCCAGCAGCTTATCGGAGGGTGCGTGGGATAATTCACCCCTCCACTTT	CASSLSEGAWDNSPLHF
TRBV3-1/TRBV3-2	TRBD1	-	TRBJ2-3	TGTGCCAGCAGCCAAGTTAGGACAGGGCCCCCAGATACGCAGTATTTT	CASSQVRTGPPDTQYF
TRBV10-3	TRBD1	-	TRBJ1-5	TGTGCCATCAGTGAGTCTCAGGGGGATCAGCCCCAGCATTTT	CAISESQGDQPQHF
TRBV4-2	TRBD2	-	TRBJ2-7	TGTGCCAGCAGCCCCGACGTCGGCGGGGGGGCCTACGAGCAGTACTTC	CASSPDVGGGAYEQYF
TRBV5-6	TRBD2	-	TRBJ2-1	TGTGCCAGCAGCTTGGCCGCTAGCGGGAGAAGAGCTGAGCAGTTCTTC	CASSLAASGRRAEQFF
TRBV7-9	-	-	TRBJ2-1	TGTGCCAGCAGCGAACGCCGGGACAAAGACAATGAGCAGTTCTTC	CASSERRDKDNEQFF
TRBV3-1/TRBV3-2	-	-	TRBJ2-2	TGTGCCAGCAGCCTAAGAACAGGAATGAACACCGGGGAGCTGTTTTTT	CASSLRTGMNTGELFF
TRBV7-9	-	-	TRBJ1-5	TGTGCCAGCAGCAAGGGACACCGGAATCAGCCCCAGCATTTT	CASSKGHRNQPQHF
TRBV28	TRBD1	-	TRBJ1-2	TGTGCCAGCAGTTTGCCAGGGGGCGCCCTCGGCTACACCTTC	CASSLPGGALGYTF
TRBV29-1	-	few	TRBJ1-1	TGCAGCCTCACCTATGGACTCGAGAACACTGAAGCTTTCTTT	CSLTYGLENTEAFF
TRBV5-1	TRBD1	-	TRBJ1-1	TGCGCCAGCAGCTTGGCGGGACAGGGGGCTCTATCCATGAACACTGAAGCTTTCTTT	CASSLAGQGALSMNTEAFF
TRBV3-1/TRBV3-2	TRBD2	-	TRBJ2-1	TGTGCCAGCAGCCCCACACTAGCGGGAAATCTCAATGAGCAGTTCTTC	CASSPTLAGNLNEQFF
TRBV19	-	-	TRBJ1-4	TGTGCCAGTAGTATCATGGAGGGTGAAAAACTGTTTTTT	CASSIMEGEKLFF
TRBV30	-	once	TRBJ2-1	TGTGCCTGGAGAGATCCGGGAGCTCTCTACAATGAGCAGTTCTTC	CAWRDPGALYNEQFF
TRBV5-8	-	-	TRBJ1-6	TGTGCCAGCAGCTTGATTTGGCCGGGATTAGATTCACCCCTCCACTTT	CASSLIWPGLDSPLHF
TRBV5-1	-	-	TRBJ2-2	TGCGCCAGCAGCCATTGGGGCGGATGGGAGGAGCTGTTTTTT	CASSHWGGWEELFF